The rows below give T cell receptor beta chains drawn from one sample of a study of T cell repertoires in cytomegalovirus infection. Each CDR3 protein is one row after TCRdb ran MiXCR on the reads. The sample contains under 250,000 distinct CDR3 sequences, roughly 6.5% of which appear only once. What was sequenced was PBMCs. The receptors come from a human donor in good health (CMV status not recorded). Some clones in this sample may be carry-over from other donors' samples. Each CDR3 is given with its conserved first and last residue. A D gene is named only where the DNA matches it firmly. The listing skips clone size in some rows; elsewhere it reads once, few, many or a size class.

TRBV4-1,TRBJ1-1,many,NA,CASSPYDRQIGDTEAFF,TGCGCCAGCAGCCCTTATGACAGGCAGATTGGGGACACTGAAGCTTTCTTT
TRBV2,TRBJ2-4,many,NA,CASRSRIGENIQYF,TGTGCCAGCAGGAGTCGGATAGGAGAAAACATTCAGTACTTC
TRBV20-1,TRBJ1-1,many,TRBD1,CSAPGQGATEAFF,TGCAGTGCCCCGGGACAGGGGGCAACTGAAGCTTTCTTT
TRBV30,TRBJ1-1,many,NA,CAWSVFDTEAFF,TGTGCCTGGAGTGTATTCGACACTGAAGCTTTCTTT
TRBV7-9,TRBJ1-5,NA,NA,CASSLGALGQPQHF,TGTGCCAGCAGCTTAGGGGCCCTGGGGCAGCCCCAGCATTTT
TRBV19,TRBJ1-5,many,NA,CASRTRRAPNQPQHF,TGTGCCAGTAGGACAAGACGGGCCCCCAATCAGCCCCAGCATTTT
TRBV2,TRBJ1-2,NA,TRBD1,CASSEGTGDGYTF,TGTGCCAGCAGTGAAGGGACAGGGGATGGCTACACCTTC
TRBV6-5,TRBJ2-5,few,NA,CAVRDTSQETQYF,TGTGCCGTCCGGGACACCTCCCAAGAGACCCAGTACTTC
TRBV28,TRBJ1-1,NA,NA,CASSSLPSWAKRAFF,TGTGCCAGCAGTTCCCTCCCCTCGTGGGCGAAGCGGGCTTTCTTT
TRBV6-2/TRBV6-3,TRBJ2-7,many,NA,CASSFPGRPSKRYEQYF,TGTGCCAGCAGTTTCCCCGGGCGCCCCTCGAAGAGATACGAGCAGTACTTC
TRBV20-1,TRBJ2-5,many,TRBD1,CSALQGQETQYF,TGCAGTGCTCTACAGGGGCAAGAGACCCAGTACTTC
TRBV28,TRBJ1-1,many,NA,CASSFVGRVGMNTEAFF,TGTGCCAGCAGTTTCGTCGGGCGAGTTGGCATGAACACTGAAGCTTTCTTT
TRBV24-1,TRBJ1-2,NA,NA,CATSDAGPSHGYTF,TGTGCCACCAGTGACGCCGGGCCCTCCCACGGGTACACCTTC
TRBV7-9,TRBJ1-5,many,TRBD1,CASSVSQGPGGNQPQHF,TGTGCCAGCAGCGTATCACAGGGGCCTGGGGGCAATCAGCCCCAGCATTTT
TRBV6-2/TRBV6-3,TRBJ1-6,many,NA,CASSYSQSSYNSPLHF,TGTGCCAGCAGTTACTCCCAGAGCTCCTATAATTCACCCCTCCACTTT
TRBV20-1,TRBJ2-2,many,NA,CSASQNTGELFF,TGCAGTGCTAGCCAAAACACCGGGGAGCTGTTTTTT
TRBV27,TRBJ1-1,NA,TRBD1,CVSGRTGWNTEAFF,TGTGTCAGCGGGCGGACAGGGTGGAACACTGAAGCTTTCTTT
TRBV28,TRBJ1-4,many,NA,CASRPDGGYGEKLFF,TGTGCCAGCAGACCGGACGGAGGGTATGGTGAAAAACTGTTTTTT
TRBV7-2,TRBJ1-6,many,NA,CASSLVRDNSPLHF,TGTGCCAGCAGCTTAGTCAGGGACAATTCACCCCTCCACTTT
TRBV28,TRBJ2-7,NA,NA,CASSITGGIYEQYF,TGTGCCAGCAGTATAACTGGGGGTATCTACGAGCAGTACTTC
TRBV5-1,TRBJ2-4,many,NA,CASSAGTGSENIQYF,TGCGCCAGCAGCGCGGGCACGGGCTCTGAAAACATTCAGTACTTC
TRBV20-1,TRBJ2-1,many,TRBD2,CSVLGLGGIDEQFF,TGCAGTGTCCTGGGACTAGGGGGTATCGATGAGCAGTTCTTC
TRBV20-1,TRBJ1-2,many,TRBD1,CSAVEGQANYGYTF,TGCAGTGCGGTAGAGGGACAGGCTAACTATGGCTACACCTTC
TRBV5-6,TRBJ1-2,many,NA,CASSFTGQGGDGYTF,TGTGCCAGCAGCTTTACCGGTCAGGGCGGAGATGGCTACACCTTC
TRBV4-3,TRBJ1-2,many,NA,CASSQNPTPARGYTF,TGCGCCAGCAGCCAGAACCCGACCCCAGCGCGTGGCTACACCTTC
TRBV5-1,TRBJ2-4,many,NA,CASSGGDLAKNIQYF,TGCGCCAGCAGCGGTGGCGATCTAGCCAAAAACATTCAGTACTTC
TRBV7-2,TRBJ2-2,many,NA,CASTPLRTGTVGELFF,TGTGCCAGCACCCCACTTAGAACAGGGACTGTCGGGGAGCTGTTTTTT
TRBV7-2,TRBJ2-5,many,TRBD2,CASSPGASGQETQYF,TGTGCCAGCAGCCCGGGGGCTAGCGGGCAAGAGACCCAGTACTTC
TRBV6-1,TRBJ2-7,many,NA,CASRPGQILYEQYF,TGTGCCAGCAGGCCGGGGCAGATACTCTACGAGCAGTACTTC
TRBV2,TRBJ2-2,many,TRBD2,CASSSTSPLSGGGELFF,TGTGCCAGCAGTTCGACCTCTCCACTGAGCGGGGGTGGGGAGCTGTTTTTT
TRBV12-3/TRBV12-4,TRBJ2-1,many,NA,CASSPGTSNNEQFF,TGTGCCAGCAGCCCCGGGACAAGCAACAATGAGCAGTTCTTC